This T cell receptor (beta chain) was sequenced during a study of control samples from healthy donors and cancer patients. The CDR3 covers 13 residues. Germline V gene lookup returns CDR1 SGHDT and CDR2 YYEEEE. Trimming took 4 bases from V and 0 from J, leaving 8 bases between them. TCRdb keeps only in-frame clones here, not all; method: immunoSEQ multiplex PCR. The sample shows 110,000 to 150,000 clones, about nine tenths of them seen only once. This TCR was sampled from a man aged 30 to 39 in good health. The rearrangement uses TRBV5-6 and TRBJ2-7; D gene unclear. The sample taken for sequencing was blood. CDR3 coding DNA: TGTGCCAGCAGCGGACGGCTCTCCTACGAGCAGTACTTC. This translates into CASSGRLSYEQYF.